This TCR beta chain derives from a study of blood T cells in healthy people across ages. For the study at large: About one barcoded beta molecule per two T cells was captured by template switching. Points from the study as a whole: Because sorting was not performed, PBMCs prevented conclusive naive versus antigen-experienced comparison.

Extraction yielded at least 6 micrograms of total RNA per sample. A word on this clonotype: Its matching antigen is unknown.

The second PCR ran about 7 to 12 cycles with a sample-barcoded 5' primer and J-beta primers. TCRdb fed the 5' RACE reads into MiXCR, producing one record per CDR3 protein. The profile covers about 1.1 million distinct CDR3 sequences, with around two fifths appearing a single time and around 13% taken by the ten largest. Germline V lookup: CDR1 DFQATT, CDR2 SNEGSKA (reference sequence). The V end was cut by 5 bases, the J end by 0 bases, with 15 bases between. There are 15 residues in the CDR3. The TCR was taken from a man between 18 and 29 years old in good health. V usage is TRBV20-1 and J usage is TRBJ2-3; the D is unclear. Sequenced material: blood. DNA of the CDR3: TGCAGTGCTCCCCACCGTGTCACTAGCACAGATACGCAGTATTTT. The encoded protein is CSAPHRVTSTDTQYF.